The subject of this entry is one T cell receptor beta chain. Its specificity is unknown. The V end was cut by 3 bases, the J end by 9 bases, with 8 bases between. The CDR3 spans 12 residues. This sample is part of a study of blood T cells in healthy people across ages. Overall study results and limits: Donor CMV infection status was unknown, possibly confounding age-related changes in expanded clonotypes.

A second PCR, run for about 7 to 11 cycles, used a sample-barcoded 5' primer plus a J-beta primer mix. TCRdb re-called the 5' RACE reads with MiXCR, one entry per CDR3 protein. Of roughly 800,000 distinct CDR3 sequences listed, about 25% are singletons. These data also featured in a second study, about T cells of mothers and their children. That work adds: Sequencing returned over 8 million TCR beta CDR3 reads per mother and 3 million to 3.5 million per child.

Sample: blood. This chain links TRBV12-3 or TRBV12-4 with TRBJ2-2; no definite D call. This receptor was identified in a boy under 18 in good health. The CDR3 is CASSFPGRELFF. CDR3 DNA sequence: TGTGCCAGCAGTTTTCCGGGTCGGGAGCTGTTTTTT.